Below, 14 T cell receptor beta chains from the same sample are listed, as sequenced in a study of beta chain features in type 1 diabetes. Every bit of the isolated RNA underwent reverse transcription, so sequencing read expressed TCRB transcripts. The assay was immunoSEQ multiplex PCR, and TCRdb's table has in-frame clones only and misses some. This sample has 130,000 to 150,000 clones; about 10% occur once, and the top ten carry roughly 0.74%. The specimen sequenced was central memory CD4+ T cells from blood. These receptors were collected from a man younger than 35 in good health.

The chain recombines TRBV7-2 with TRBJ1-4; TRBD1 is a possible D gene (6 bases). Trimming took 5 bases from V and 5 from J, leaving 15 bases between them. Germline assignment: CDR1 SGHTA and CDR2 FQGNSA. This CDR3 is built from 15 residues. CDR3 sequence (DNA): TGTGCCAGCAGCCCCCAGGACAGACAGAATGAAAAACTGTTTTTT. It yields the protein CASSPQDRQNEKLFF.

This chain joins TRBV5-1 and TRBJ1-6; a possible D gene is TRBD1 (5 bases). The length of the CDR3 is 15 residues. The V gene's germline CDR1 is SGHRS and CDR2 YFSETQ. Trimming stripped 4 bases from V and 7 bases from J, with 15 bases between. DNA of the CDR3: TGCGCCAGCAGCGCCGGGGACTTTCAAAATTCACCCCTCCACTTT. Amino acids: CASSAGDFQNSPLHF.

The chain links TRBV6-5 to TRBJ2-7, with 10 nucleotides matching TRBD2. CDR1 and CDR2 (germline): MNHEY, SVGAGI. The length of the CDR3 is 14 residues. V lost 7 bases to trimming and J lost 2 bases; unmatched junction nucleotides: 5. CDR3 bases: TGTGCCAGCAATGTAGCGGGGGGAACCTACGAGCAGTACTTC. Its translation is CASNVAGGTYEQYF.

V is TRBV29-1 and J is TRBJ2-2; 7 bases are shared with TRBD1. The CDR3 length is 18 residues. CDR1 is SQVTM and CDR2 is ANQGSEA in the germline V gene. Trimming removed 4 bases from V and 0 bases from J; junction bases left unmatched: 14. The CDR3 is CSVAAPGQSSSNTGELFF. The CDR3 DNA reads TGCAGCGTTGCGGCGCCGGGACAGTCCTCGTCGAACACCGGGGAGCTGTTTTTT.

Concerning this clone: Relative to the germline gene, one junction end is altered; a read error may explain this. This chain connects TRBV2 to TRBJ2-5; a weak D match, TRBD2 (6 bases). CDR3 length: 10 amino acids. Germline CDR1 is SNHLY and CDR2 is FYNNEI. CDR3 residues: CASGGSVGHF. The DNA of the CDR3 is TGTGCCAGCGGGGGGAGCGTGGGGCACTTC.

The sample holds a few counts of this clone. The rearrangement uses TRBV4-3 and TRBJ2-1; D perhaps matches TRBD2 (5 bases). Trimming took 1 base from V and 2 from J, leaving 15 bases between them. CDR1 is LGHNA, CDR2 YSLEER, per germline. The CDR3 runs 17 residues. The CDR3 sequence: CASSQVPVPGTYNEQFF. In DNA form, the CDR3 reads TGCGCCAGCAGCCAAGTCCCCGTACCGGGAACCTACAATGAGCAGTTCTTC.

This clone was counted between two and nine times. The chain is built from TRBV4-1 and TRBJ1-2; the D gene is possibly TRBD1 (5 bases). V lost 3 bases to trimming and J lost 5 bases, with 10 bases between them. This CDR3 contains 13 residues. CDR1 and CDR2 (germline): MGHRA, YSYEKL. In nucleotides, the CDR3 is TGCGCCAGCAGCCAGGGACGGGAGTATGGCTACACCTTC. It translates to CASSQGREYGYTF.

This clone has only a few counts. The CDR3 region is CAWSARGDGYTF. The CDR3 DNA is TGTGCCTGGAGTGCCCGGGGGGATGGCTACACCTTC. This chain uses TRBV30 with TRBJ1-2; TRBD1 might be the D (5 bases). Germline V CDR1 and CDR2: GTSNPN, SVGIG (reference sequence). The CDR3 spans 12 residues. The V end was cut by 1 base, the J end by 6 bases, with 9 bases between.

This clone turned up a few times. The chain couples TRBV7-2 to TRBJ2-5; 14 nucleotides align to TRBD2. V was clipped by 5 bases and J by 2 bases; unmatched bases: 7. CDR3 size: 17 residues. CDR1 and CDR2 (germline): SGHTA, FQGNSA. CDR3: CASSAGLAGARQETQYF. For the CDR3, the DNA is TGTGCCAGCAGCGCGGGACTAGCGGGGGCCAGGCAAGAGACCCAGTACTTC.

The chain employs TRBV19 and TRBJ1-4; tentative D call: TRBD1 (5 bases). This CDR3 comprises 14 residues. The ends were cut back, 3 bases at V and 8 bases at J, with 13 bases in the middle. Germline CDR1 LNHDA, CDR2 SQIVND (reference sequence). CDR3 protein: CASSMGQGGEKLFF. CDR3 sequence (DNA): TGTGCCAGTAGTATGGGGCAGGGTGGCGAAAAACTGTTTTTT.

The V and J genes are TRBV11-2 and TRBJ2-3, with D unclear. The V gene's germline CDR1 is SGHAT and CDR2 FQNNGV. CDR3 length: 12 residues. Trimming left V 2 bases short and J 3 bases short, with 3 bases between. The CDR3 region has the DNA TGTGCCAGCAGCTTAACAACAGATACGCAGTATTTT. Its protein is CASSLTTDTQYF.

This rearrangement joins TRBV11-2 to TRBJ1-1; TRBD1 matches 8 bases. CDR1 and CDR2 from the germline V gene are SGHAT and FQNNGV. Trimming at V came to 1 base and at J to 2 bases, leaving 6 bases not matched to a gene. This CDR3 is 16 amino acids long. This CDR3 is CASSLGRGLVNTEAFF. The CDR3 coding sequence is TGTGCCAGCAGCTTAGGCAGGGGGCTTGTCAACACTGAAGCTTTCTTT.

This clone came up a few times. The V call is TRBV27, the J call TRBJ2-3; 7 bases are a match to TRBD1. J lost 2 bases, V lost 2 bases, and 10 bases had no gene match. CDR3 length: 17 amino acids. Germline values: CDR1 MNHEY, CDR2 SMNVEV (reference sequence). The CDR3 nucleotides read TGTGCCAGCAGTTTAGTAATAGGGGGCGGTTACACAGATACGCAGTATTTT. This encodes CASSLVIGGGYTDTQYF.

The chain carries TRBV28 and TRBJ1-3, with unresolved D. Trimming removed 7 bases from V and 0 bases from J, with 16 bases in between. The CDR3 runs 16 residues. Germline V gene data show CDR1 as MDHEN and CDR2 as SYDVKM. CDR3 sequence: CASIAGAGNSGNTIYF. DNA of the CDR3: TGTGCCAGCATCGCCGGAGCCGGGAACTCTGGAAACACCATATATTTT.